The 12 T cell receptor beta chains below come from one sample, sequenced in a study of blood T cell repertoires in COVID-19. Libraries were prepared by immunoSEQ multiplex PCR; TCRdb keeps only in-frame clonotypes and omits some of them. Among 130,000 to 150,000 clones, 87% were seen once, and the ten largest hold 8% to 9%. Sequencing was done on a sample of peripheral blood. The receptor set was obtained from a woman aged 45-65 years with active or convalescent COVID-19.

The chain carries TRBV2 and TRBJ2-1, with TRBD1 as a possible D gene (6 bases). V dropped 3 bases and J dropped 9 bases, with 9 bases sitting between them. Germline V lookup: CDR1 SNHLY, CDR2 FYNNEI. The CDR3 sequence is 12 residues long. This CDR3 reads CASSDQGLEQFF. CDR3 sequence (DNA): TGTGCCAGCAGTGACCAGGGGCTTGAGCAGTTCTTC.

This chain uses TRBV6-6 with TRBJ1-5; the match to TRBD1 covers 10 bases. Germline V gene lookup returns CDR1 MNHNY and CDR2 SVGAGI (reference sequence). V lost 5 bases and J lost 2; bases outside the gene matches: 15. This CDR3 is 19 amino acids long. The CDR3, as DNA: TGTGCCAGCAGTCTGGTCCCGGGACAGGGGTTAAGTGGCAATCAGCCCCAGCATTTT. This encodes CASSLVPGQGLSGNQPQHF.

The genes are TRBV7-2 and TRBJ1-2, with TRBD1 as a possible D gene (5 bases). Germline V gene sequence: CDR1 SGHTA, CDR2 FQGNSA. The length of the CDR3 is 14 residues. V shed 5 bases and J shed 3 bases, with 13 bases lying between them. The DNA for the CDR3 is TGTGCCAGCAGCGGGGGGTCTAGGTACTATGGCTACACCTTC. Translation gives CASSGGSRYYGYTF.

The chain couples TRBV6-5 to TRBJ1-1; a possible D gene is TRBD1 (5 bases). The CDR3 totals 13 residues. Trimming took 2 bases from V and 3 from J, leaving 7 bases between them. Germline V gene sequence: CDR1 MNHEY, CDR2 SVGAGI. DNA for the CDR3: TGTGCCAGCAGTTACGGGGCGCACACTGAAGCTTTCTTT. It encodes CASSYGAHTEAFF.

This sequence joins TRBV29-1 and TRBJ2-1; tentative D call: TRBD1 (5 bases). V was cut by 2 bases and J by 7 bases, with 9 bases left in between. The CDR3 sequence is 12 residues long. Per germline, CDR1 SQVTM and CDR2 ANQGSEA. CDR3 loop: CSVENKGNEQFF. Written as DNA, the CDR3 is TGCAGCGTTGAAAATAAGGGGAATGAGCAGTTCTTC.

The chain combines TRBV12-3 or TRBV12-4 with TRBJ1-1; the D is unclear. Trimming cost V 4 bases and J 3 bases, with 9 bases left between them. The CDR3 totals 13 residues. CDR3 amino acids: CASSSELDTEAFF. DNA for the CDR3: TGTGCCAGCAGTTCGGAGTTGGACACTGAAGCTTTCTTT.

This chain joins TRBV2 and TRBJ2-4; 8 bases fit TRBD1. V was pared by 5 bases and J by 0 bases, with 6 bases of the junction left unmatched. Germline lookup yields CDR1 SNHLY and CDR2 FYNNEI. The CDR3 spans 16 residues. The CDR3 reads CASSRTGSLAKNIQYF. CDR3 sequence (DNA): TGTGCCAGCAGTAGGACAGGGAGCCTAGCCAAAAACATTCAGTACTTC.

The J gene is TRBJ1-2, the V gene TRBV7-3; no firm D call. The V gene lost 5 bases and the J gene lost 8 bases, with 24 bases spanning the gap. Germline V gene lookup returns CDR1 SGHTA and CDR2 FQGTGA. The CDR3 has 16 amino acids. CDR3 in amino acids: CASSPQREGGRTGYTF. The CDR3 nucleotides read TGTGCCAGCAGCCCCCAGAGGGAGGGAGGCCGCACAGGCTACACCTTC. Supplemented by reference TRBV7-3 and TRBJ1-2, the full variable domain reads GAGVSQTPSNKVTEKGKYVELRCDPISGHTALYWYRQSLGQGPEFLIYFQGTGAADDSGLPNDRFFAVRPEGSVSTLKIQRTERGDSAVYLCASSPQREGGRTGYTFGSGTRLTVV.

The rearrangement joins TRBV7-9 to TRBJ1-1, with a weak D call TRBD1 (6 bases). The ends were cut back, 4 bases at V and 0 bases at J, with 12 bases in the middle. Germline V gene sequence: CDR1 SEHNR, CDR2 FQNEAQ (reference sequence). This CDR3 comprises 15 residues. This CDR3 is CASSSRTALNTEAFF. As DNA, the CDR3 is TGTGCCAGCAGCTCCCGGACAGCCTTGAACACTGAAGCTTTCTTT.

The genes are TRBV19 and TRBJ2-2; perhaps TRBD1 as D (6 bases). The CDR3 contains 14 residues. Germline lookup yields CDR1 LNHDA and CDR2 SQIVND (reference sequence). V was pared by 5 bases and J by 2 bases, with 9 bases between. CDR3 sequence reads: CASSDRTNTGELFF. In DNA form, the CDR3 reads TGTGCCAGTAGTGACAGGACTAACACCGGGGAGCTGTTTTTT.

In DNA, the CDR3 is TGTGCCAGCAGCCAAGAGGGGGCAGCCCAGTACCAAGAGACCCAGTACTTC. This codes for CASSQEGAAQYQETQYF. The rearrangement joins TRBV3-1 (or the pseudogene TRBV3-2) to TRBJ2-5; D possibly corresponds to TRBD1 (6 bases). V was trimmed by 0 bases and J by 0 bases, leaving 14 bases between them. The germline CDR1 and CDR2 sequences are LGHDT and YNNKEL (reference sequence). The CDR3 totals 17 residues.

This clone was detected once. The CDR3 DNA sequence: TGTGCCAGCAGCGTAGCGGGGGACGACAGGGTAGGTGGTGGCTACACCTTC. This sequence encodes CASSVAGDDRVGGGYTF. The chain joins TRBV9 to TRBJ1-2; 7 positions match TRBD1. The V and J ends lost 0 bases and 7 bases, in that order; junction bases with no gene match: 15. CDR1 is SGDLS, CDR2 YYNGEE, per germline. The CDR3 totals 17 residues.